There are many counts of the clone carrying this T cell receptor beta chain. Each TCR cDNA molecule bore a unique molecular identifier. Each CDR3 protein gets one entry after TCRdb re-called the 5' RACE reads with MiXCR. The sample yields some 55,000 distinct CDR3 sequences, about 6.6% seen once. This entry comes from a study of spatial heterogeneity in lung cancer. Time point here: sample taken at primary tumor resection. Tumor, nontumor lung or frozen PBMC supplied whole RNA, sequenced without sorting. V lost 0 bases to trimming and J lost 3 bases, with 6 bases between them. There are 14 residues in the CDR3. CDR1 SGHVS and CDR2 FQNEAQ come from the germline V gene.

V is TRBV7-8 and J is TRBJ1-3; D remains ambiguous. This clonotype was sampled from a female donor with early-stage non-small cell lung cancer. Sequencing was performed on PBMCs, taken at surgery. The CDR3 bases are TGTGCCAGCAGCTTAGCAGGGTTTGGAAACACCATATATTTT. It specifies CASSLAGFGNTIYF.